The next 20 T cell receptor beta chains were all read from a single sample in a study of Ad26.COV2.S vaccination and SARS-CoV-2 variants. Sequencing was performed with immunoSEQ multiplex PCR; in TCRdb, only in-frame clones are kept and a portion is missing. The table has about 680,000 clones, 80% to 90% seen once. Regarding treatment: around 19 received Ad26.COV2.S at low or high dose, single or two shots; several received placebo; per-sample allocation not given. Repertoires come from day 63 after the first vaccine or placebo injection. The starting material was peripheral blood, obtained in a trial of Ad26.COV2.S vaccine versus placebo. These receptor sequences come from a person aged 18-65 years who received the Ad26.COV2.S COVID-19 vaccine or a placebo.

V usage is TRBV5-1 and J usage is TRBJ2-1; D is perhaps TRBD1 (6 bases). Germline V gene data show CDR1 as SGHRS and CDR2 as YFSETQ. V lost 1 base and J 3 bases, leaving 8 bases between the germline ends. This CDR3 spans 14 amino acids. The CDR3 DNA reads TGCGCCAGCAGCTTGCAACAGGGCTACAATGAGCAGTTCTTC. It translates to CASSLQQGYNEQFF. Together with reference TRBV5-1 and TRBJ2-1, the CDR3 gives the full variable domain: KAGVTQTPRYLIKTRGQQVTLSCSPISGHRSVSWYQQTPGQGLQFLFEYFSETQRNKGNFPGRFSGRQFSNSRSEMNVSTLELGDSALYLCASSLQQGYNEQFFGPGTRLTVL.

The chain uses TRBV5-1 and TRBJ2-3, with 7 nucleotides matching TRBD1. V lost 7 bases to trimming and J lost 0 bases; unmatched junction nucleotides: 5. Germline values: CDR1 SGHRS, CDR2 YFSETQ. CDR3 length: 14 residues. CDR3 sequence reads: CASFRDSSTDTQYF. CDR3 DNA sequence: TGCGCCAGCTTCCGGGACAGTAGCACAGATACGCAGTATTTT.

This clone has just one count. CDR3 sequence: CASSLMGRGYSGNTIYF. The DNA of the CDR3 is TGTGCCAGCAGCTTAATGGGGCGGGGATACTCTGGAAACACCATATATTTT. The V and J genes are TRBV7-9 and TRBJ1-3; tentative D call: TRBD1 (5 bases). Germline V gene lookup returns CDR1 SEHNR and CDR2 FQNEAQ (reference sequence). The CDR3 has 17 residues. The germline V and J ends were trimmed by 2 bases and 0 bases, with 14 bases remaining between them. Variable domain in full (rest from reference TRBV7-9 and TRBJ1-3): DTGVSQNPRHKITKRGQNVTFRCDPISEHNRLYWYRQTLGQGPEFLTYFQNEAQLEKSRLLSDRFSAERPKGSFSTLEIQRTEQGDSAMYLCASSLMGRGYSGNTIYFGEGSWLTVV.

This CDR3 is CAWSPLAGTSTDTQYF. CDR3 bases: TGTGCCTGGAGTCCACTAGCGGGGACTAGCACAGATACGCAGTATTTT. The gene calls are TRBV30 and TRBJ2-3; TRBD2 agrees at 10 bases. The CDR3 sequence is 16 residues long. V shed 2 bases and J 0 bases; nucleotides not matched to a gene: 5. Germline V gene lookup returns CDR1 GTSNPN and CDR2 SVGIG (reference sequence).

This chain joins TRBV18 and TRBJ1-5; 7 bases are a match to TRBD1. The V gene's germline CDR1 is KGHSH and CDR2 LQKENI. The J segment lost 0 bases and the V segment lost 2 bases, leaving 1 base of the junction unmatched. There are 15 residues in the CDR3. The CDR3 nucleotides read TGTGCCAGCTCACCAGGGGACAGTAGCAATCAGCCCCAGCATTTT. Translation: CASSPGDSSNQPQHF.

This chain links TRBV3-1 (or the pseudogene TRBV3-2) with TRBJ2-1; possibly TRBD2 for D (6 bases). V was clipped by 0 bases and J by 7 bases, with 13 bases between them. The CDR3 runs 15 residues. Germline V gene lookup returns CDR1 LGHDT and CDR2 YNNKEL (reference sequence). The CDR3: CASSQDVGSVNEQFF. In nucleotides, the CDR3 is TGTGCCAGCAGCCAAGATGTCGGGAGTGTAAATGAGCAGTTCTTC.

This chain connects TRBV6-6 to TRBJ2-1; D ambiguous. Trimming pared 2 bases from V and 13 bases from J, leaving 9 bases between. Germline CDR1 and CDR2: MNHNY and SVGAGI (reference sequence). The CDR3 runs 11 residues. CDR3 coding DNA: TGTGCCAGCAGTTACGGGGTGGAACAGTTCTTC. As protein: CASSYGVEQFF.

The chain has TRBV12-3 or TRBV12-4 and TRBJ1-5; no clear D gene. This CDR3 contains 13 residues. The germline V and J ends were trimmed by 5 bases and 4 bases, with 9 bases remaining between them. The CDR3, as DNA: TGTGCCAGCAGTCCCGGTAGAAATCAGCCCCAGCATTTT. It translates to CASSPGRNQPQHF.

This chain joins TRBV13 and TRBJ2-1; 12 nucleotides match TRBD2. CDR3 length equals 17 residues. J gave up 0 bases and V 6 bases, and 6 bases lay outside the gene matches. Germline lookup yields CDR1 PRHDT and CDR2 FYEKMQ (reference sequence). The CDR3 DNA is TGTGCCAGCAGTCGACTAGCGGGAGCAAGCTCCTACAATGAGCAGTTCTTC. Protein: CASSRLAGASSYNEQFF.

This chain joins TRBV11-2 and TRBJ2-3; no definite D call. The CDR3 has 13 amino acids. Per the germline V gene, CDR1 is SGHAT and CDR2 is FQNNGV. V lost 5 bases and J lost 0, with 6 bases in between. The DNA of the CDR3 is TGTGCCAGCAGCCGGCCGAGCACAGATACGCAGTATTTT. The encoded protein is CASSRPSTDTQYF.

The chain couples TRBV7-3 to TRBJ1-4; D not certain. The CDR3 has 16 amino acids. Trimming removed 5 bases from V and 3 bases from J, with 16 bases in between. Germline CDR1 is SGHTA and CDR2 is FQGTGA. CDR3 coding DNA: TGTGCCAGCAGCCCCGTTCTCGGGGTACCTAATGAAAAACTGTTTTTT. Its protein is CASSPVLGVPNEKLFF.

This clone has a handful of counts. Other DNA sequences within the sample encode an identical CDR3. V usage is TRBV5-1 and J usage is TRBJ2-7; no firm D call. The V end was cut by 1 base, the J end by 2 bases, with 7 bases between. CDR3 length: 13 residues. Germline V gene sequence: CDR1 SGHRS, CDR2 YFSETQ. The CDR3 loop reads CASSLSGPYEQYF. The CDR3 DNA follows: TGCGCCAGCAGCTTGTCGGGCCCCTACGAGCAGTACTTC.

The gene calls are TRBV18 and TRBJ2-7, with D possibly TRBD1 on 5 matching bases. Germline CDR1 is KGHSH and CDR2 is LQKENI. The length of the CDR3 is 15 residues. Trimming cost V 2 bases and J 5 bases, with 16 bases left between them. The CDR3 DNA reads as TGTGCCAGCTCACCAGGACATTCAAGGGAAAACGAGCAGTACTTC. Its protein is CASSPGHSRENEQYF.

This clone occurred once. The chain joins TRBV6-5 to TRBJ1-5; no firm D call. This CDR3 region has 13 residues. The germline V gene has CDR1 MNHEY and CDR2 SVGAGI. The germline V and J ends were trimmed by 0 bases and 5 bases, with 5 bases remaining between them. The CDR3, as DNA: TGTGCCAGCAGTTACTCCCCACATCAGCCCCAGCATTTT. Its protein product is CASSYSPHQPQHF.

The rearrangement uses TRBV29-1 and TRBJ2-3, with 7 bases that match TRBD1. Germline CDR1 reads SQVTM; CDR2 reads ANQGSEA. J gave up 4 bases and V 6 bases, and 7 bases lay outside the gene matches. The CDR3 is made up of 13 amino acids. The CDR3 protein is CSVQGGPPDTQYF. DNA of the CDR3: TGCAGCGTGCAAGGGGGCCCCCCAGATACGCAGTATTTT.

The V gene is TRBV27, the J gene TRBJ2-6; D uncertain. V was shortened by 3 bases and J by 1 base, with 16 bases between the two germline ends. CDR1 is MNHEY, CDR2 SMNVEV, per germline (reference sequence). The length of the CDR3 is 18 residues. CDR3 sequence reads: CASSFLRTVESGANVLTF. CDR3 nucleotides: TGTGCCAGCAGTTTTCTTCGGACGGTTGAATCTGGGGCCAACGTCCTGACTTTC.

The J gene is TRBJ2-3, the V gene TRBV15, with 10 positions matching TRBD1. V was pared by 5 bases and J by 2 bases, with 7 bases of the junction left unmatched. The CDR3 is 16 amino acids. Germline CDR1 is LNHNV and CDR2 is YYDKDF (reference sequence). Here the CDR3 reads CATSVGTGVLTDTQYF. Here the CDR3 DNA reads TGTGCCACCAGCGTCGGGACAGGGGTTCTCACAGATACGCAGTATTTT.

The chain couples TRBV5-4 to TRBJ2-6; D unclear. V dropped 4 bases and J dropped 4 bases, with 12 bases sitting between them. Germline loops: CDR1 SGHNT, CDR2 YYREEE (reference sequence). CDR3 size: 15 residues. The CDR3 protein is CASSKTRDGANVLTF. Written as DNA, the CDR3 is TGTGCCAGCAGCAAGACCCGAGACGGGGCCAACGTCCTGACTTTC.

V usage is TRBV2 and J usage is TRBJ2-2; perhaps TRBD1 as D (6 bases). V was clipped by 5 bases and J by 5 bases, with 15 bases between them. Germline CDR1 reads SNHLY; CDR2 reads FYNNEI. CDR3 size: 15 residues. DNA for the CDR3: TGTGCCAGCAGTCTTGGCAGGGGTGGGACCGGGGAGCTGTTTTTT. It translates to CASSLGRGGTGELFF.

V and J are TRBV24-1 and TRBJ2-1; 13 positions agree with TRBD2. This CDR3 spans 16 amino acids. V was clipped by 9 bases and J by 8 bases; unmatched bases: 12. The germline CDR1 and CDR2 sequences are KGHDR and SFDVKD. The CDR3 is CATGTAGTSGNHEQFF. Here the CDR3 DNA reads TGTGCCACCGGGACAGCCGGGACTAGCGGGAATCATGAGCAGTTCTTC.